Shown below are 22 T cell receptor beta chains from a single sample sequenced in a study of OX40 agonist ivuxolimab in advanced cancers. Some clones are missing from TCRdb's copy, which holds only in-frame ones; the method was immunoSEQ multiplex PCR. The table records 55,000 to 80,000 clones, roughly nine tenths of them present only once. The sample here was CD4+ or CD8+ T cells sorted from blood, taken in a trial of the OX40 agonist ivuxolimab. The origin of the receptors is an adult with an advanced solid tumor such as melanoma, head and neck, liver or kidney cancer.

The chain is built from TRBV4-2 and TRBJ2-7; D is perhaps TRBD1 (5 bases). Per the germline V gene, CDR1 is LGHNA and CDR2 is YNFKEQ. V dropped 3 bases and J dropped 1 base, with 10 bases sitting between them. The CDR3 contains 14 residues. The CDR3 here is CASSHTQGSYEQYF. The CDR3 coding sequence is TGTGCCAGCAGCCATACCCAGGGTTCCTACGAGCAGTACTTC.

The J gene is TRBJ2-7, the V gene TRBV7-9, with D unresolved. CDR1 is SEHNR and CDR2 is FQNEAQ in the germline V gene (reference sequence). The CDR3 spans 12 residues. Trimming left V 2 bases short and J 3 bases short, with 5 bases between. CDR3 sequence: CASSLSGYEQYF. The CDR3 DNA sequence: TGTGCCAGCAGCTTATCCGGCTACGAGCAGTACTTC.

The rearrangement uses TRBV28 and TRBJ1-1; 7 bases align to TRBD1. Trimming removed 5 bases from V and 10 bases from J; junction bases left unmatched: 10. Germline V gene lookup returns CDR1 MDHEN and CDR2 SYDVKM. CDR3 length equals 13 residues. As DNA, the CDR3 is TGTGCCAGCAGTCTAAGTCAGGGGGATGCAGCTTTCTTT. Encoded protein: CASSLSQGDAAFF.

The rearrangement links TRBV4-2 to TRBJ2-6; D unclear. This CDR3 is 16 amino acids long. Germline CDR1 is LGHNA and CDR2 is YNFKEQ. Trimming shortened V by 0 bases and J by 0 bases, and 6 bases separated the two germline ends. This CDR3 reads CASSQDSTSGANVLTF. In nucleotides, the CDR3 is TGTGCCAGCAGCCAAGATTCGACCTCTGGGGCCAACGTCCTGACTTTC.

The chain couples TRBV5-6 to TRBJ2-1; 10 positions match TRBD2. The CDR3 covers 16 residues. Germline lookup yields CDR1 SGHDT and CDR2 YYEEEE. V lost 0 bases, J lost 7 bases, and 7 bases stayed unmatched. CDR3 amino acids: CASSLATSGIWNEQFF. The DNA of the CDR3 is TGTGCCAGCAGCTTGGCCACTAGCGGGATCTGGAATGAGCAGTTCTTC.

The V gene is TRBV5-1, the J gene TRBJ2-7; D ambiguous. Per the germline V gene, CDR1 is SGHRS and CDR2 is YFSETQ. The ends were cut back, 0 bases at V and 9 bases at J, with 13 bases in the middle. The CDR3 covers 13 residues. The CDR3 loop is CASSLGGSLGQYF. The CDR3 nucleotides read TGCGCCAGCAGCTTGGGCGGATCTCTCGGGCAGTACTTC.

The rearrangement joins TRBV10-3 to TRBJ2-5, with D possibly TRBD2 on 5 matching bases. The CDR3 totals 16 residues. Trimming pared 2 bases from V and 4 bases from J, leaving 17 bases between. Germline lookup yields CDR1 ENHRY and CDR2 SYGVKD. The CDR3, as DNA: TGTGCCATCAGTGAGCCTGCGAGCGGCGCGGGAGAGACCCAGTACTTC. Translating it yields CAISEPASGAGETQYF.

This clone is categorized as medium-sized (0.01 to 0.1%). CDR3 coding DNA: TGTGCCAGCAGTCCCCCGGGGGCGGACTATGGCTACACCTTC. Amino acid sequence: CASSPPGADYGYTF. The chain carries TRBV6-6 and TRBJ1-2, with D maybe TRBD1 (6 bases). The germline V and J ends were trimmed by 5 bases and 3 bases, with 13 bases remaining between them. Germline assignment: CDR1 MNHNY and CDR2 SVGAGI (reference sequence). CDR3 length equals 14 residues.

This rearrangement joins TRBV28 to TRBJ2-7; 9 nucleotides match TRBD2. The CDR3 is 13 amino acids. The germline V gene has CDR1 MDHEN and CDR2 SYDVKM. Trimming at V came to 6 bases and at J to 3 bases, leaving 3 bases not matched to a gene. The CDR3, as DNA: TGTGCCAGCAGGGATAGCGGGAGCTACGAGCAGTACTTC. This sequence encodes CASRDSGSYEQYF.

The CDR3 sequence: CASSLVVGGSDNEQFF. The DNA for the CDR3 is TGTGCCAGCAGCTTAGTGGTGGGGGGGAGTGACAATGAGCAGTTCTTC. This chain links TRBV7-6 with TRBJ2-1, with 7 bases matching TRBD2. From germline, CDR1 is SGHVS and CDR2 FNYEAQ. This CDR3 has 16 amino acids. With 1 base clipped from V and 5 bases from J, the junction kept 8 bases outside the gene matches.

By share, this clone ranks as medium-sized (0.01 to 0.1%). This chain links TRBV9 with TRBJ2-1; D may be TRBD1 or TRBD2 (5 bases each). The germline gives CDR1 SGDLS, CDR2 YYNGEE. Trimming cost V 0 bases and J 2 bases, with 9 bases left between them. The CDR3 consists of 15 residues. CDR3: CASSVGGTTYNEQFF. In DNA, the CDR3 is TGTGCCAGCAGCGTAGGGGGGACCACCTACAATGAGCAGTTCTTC.

The rearrangement links TRBV27 to TRBJ1-1, with D perhaps matching TRBD1 (5 bases). This CDR3 is 14 amino acids long. With 4 bases removed from V and 1 base from J, the gap between germline ends came to 10 bases. From germline, CDR1 is MNHEY and CDR2 SMNVEV (reference sequence). In DNA, the CDR3 is TGTGCCAGCAGTTGGTCAGGGACGAACACTGAAGCTTTCTTT. Translation gives CASSWSGTNTEAFF.

This rearrangement joins TRBV10-3 to TRBJ2-7; a possible D gene is TRBD2 (5 bases). The CDR3 is 12 amino acids. V was shortened by 10 bases and J by 0 bases, with 10 bases between the two germline ends. Germline-derived CDR1 and CDR2 are ENHRY and SYGVKD. The CDR3 loop is CATGLISYEQYF. The CDR3 nucleotides read TGTGCCACCGGACTTATCTCCTACGAGCAGTACTTC.

The genes are TRBV6-5 and TRBJ1-1, with a tentative D call TRBD1 (5 bases). The CDR3 length is 14 residues. Trimming cost V 1 base and J 5 bases, with 11 bases left between them. The germline V gene encodes CDR1 MNHEY and CDR2 SVGAGI. In DNA form, the CDR3 reads TGTGCCAGCAGTTACTGGCAGGGAGAAACTGAAGCTTTCTTT. Its translation: CASSYWQGETEAFF.

V and J are TRBV7-6 and TRBJ2-3; 7 bases are a match to TRBD1. The V and J ends lost 2 bases and 2 bases, in that order; junction bases with no gene match: 7. Germline V gene data show CDR1 as SGHVS and CDR2 as FNYEAQ. The CDR3 covers 16 residues. The CDR3 loop is CASSLRTGGATDTQYF. DNA of the CDR3: TGTGCCAGCAGCTTACGGACAGGTGGGGCCACAGATACGCAGTATTTT.

The J gene is TRBJ1-2, the V gene TRBV7-1; D is uncertain. TRBV7-1 is filed as an ORF, its function uncertain. CDR3 length equals 13 residues. V was clipped by 6 bases and J by 8 bases, with 16 bases between them. CDR3 amino acids: CASRAGRGQGYTF. Here the CDR3 DNA reads TGTGCCAGCAGGGCCGGGAGAGGGCAAGGCTACACCTTC.

About this clone: The sample has other DNA sequences that encode this CDR3 too. The V and J genes are TRBV28 and TRBJ2-7; a weak D match, TRBD1 (6 bases). CDR3 size: 14 residues. CDR1 MDHEN and CDR2 SYDVKM come from the germline V gene. V lost 5 bases, J lost 0 bases, and 11 bases lay in between. CDR3 in DNA: TGTGCCAGCAGTCTTACAGGGCCCTCCTACGAGCAGTACTTC. It codes for CASSLTGPSYEQYF.

The V call is TRBV19, the J call TRBJ1-2; D gene uncertain. CDR3 length equals 13 residues. CDR1 and CDR2 (germline): LNHDA, SQIVND (reference sequence). Trimming took 3 bases from V and 8 from J, leaving 13 bases between them. The CDR3 reads CASSISSVRGYTF. CDR3 nucleotide sequence: TGTGCCAGTAGTATTAGTTCCGTCCGGGGCTACACCTTC.

The chain is built from TRBV7-9 and TRBJ2-7, with D tentatively TRBD2 (6 bases). V lost 5 bases, J lost 5 bases, and 16 bases lay in between. Germline V gene lookup returns CDR1 SEHNR and CDR2 FQNEAQ (reference sequence). The CDR3 has 14 amino acids. CDR3 coding DNA: TGTGCCAGCAGCCTGCGGGACGGAGGTGACGAGCAGTACTTC. This translates into CASSLRDGGDEQYF.

This chain connects TRBV7-8 to TRBJ2-2, with TRBD2 matching 9 bases. This CDR3 is built from 17 residues. The germline V gene has CDR1 SGHVS and CDR2 FQNEAQ. With V trimmed by 0 bases and J by 7 bases, 9 bases remained unmatched. CDR3 DNA sequence: TGTGCCAGCAGCTTAGCGTCGGCCAGCGGGGGGTACGGGGAGCTGTTTTTT. It codes for CASSLASASGGYGELFF.

The V and J genes are TRBV6-4 and TRBJ2-2, with a weak D call TRBD1 (5 bases). This CDR3 comprises 15 residues. Germline CDR1 and CDR2: MRHNA and SNTAGT. With 8 bases removed from V and 0 bases from J, the gap between germline ends came to 13 bases. Here the CDR3 reads CASEEDSSNTGELFF. The CDR3 DNA sequence: TGTGCCAGCGAGGAAGACAGCTCGAACACCGGGGAGCTGTTTTTT.

The chain employs TRBV27 and TRBJ2-7, with 9 bases identical to TRBD1. The CDR3 contains 16 residues. In germline, CDR1 is MNHEY, CDR2 SMNVEV (reference sequence). Trimming took 6 bases from V and 2 from J; bases not matched to a gene: 11. CDR3 protein: CASRLQGAIVPYEQYF. The CDR3 DNA is TGTGCCAGCAGACTACAGGGGGCGATTGTCCCCTACGAGCAGTACTTC.